This T cell receptor (beta chain) was identified during a study of T cells in Graves' hyperthyroidism and ophthalmopathy. After removal of 6 bases from V and 3 bases from J, the junction contained 19 bases not matched to a gene. The germline V gene has CDR1 MNHEY and CDR2 SVGEGT. The CDR3 runs to 18 residues. A few counts support this clonotype. Authors of the study amplified TCR beta CDR3 regions from RNA transcripts. With the HTBI primer set, the TCR CDR3 went through a first round of RT-PCR. A single record per CDR3 protein comes from TCRdb applying MiXCR to the multiplex PCR reads. The repertoire consists of around 720,000 distinct CDR3 sequences, with 30% to 40% occurring once and the leading ten covering around 32%.

The specimen was blood. The source is a woman aged 40 to 50 with Graves' hyperthyroidism. The chain combines TRBV6-2 or TRBV6-3 with TRBJ2-7, with 8 bases fitting TRBD1. CDR3 DNA: TGTGCCAGCAGCAAGGACAGGGAGGTCTCTGTCCCCCTCTACGAGCAGTACTTC. Translating gives CASSKDREVSVPLYEQYF.